These 20 T cell receptor beta chains came from one sample sequenced in a study of high-grade serous ovarian cancer treatment subgroups. Tumor tissue was taken before any definitive surgery or chemotherapy was given. Measured with immunoSEQ multiplex PCR; TCRdb has only the in-frame clones, and not every one. The data show some 5,700 clones, about 70% seen once. The sample consisted of tumor tissue. These receptors were collected from a human donor with high-grade serous ovarian cancer.

The table lists this clone with a count of one. This rearrangement joins TRBV5-1 to TRBJ2-5, with 8 nucleotides matching TRBD1. V lost 3 bases to trimming and J lost 2 bases; unmatched junction nucleotides: 3. The V gene's germline CDR1 is SGHRS and CDR2 YFSETQ. This CDR3 contains 14 residues. The CDR3 loop is CASSSTGVQETQYF. The CDR3, as DNA: TGCGCCAGCAGCTCGACAGGGGTACAAGAGACCCAGTACTTC.

This chain joins TRBV6-6 and TRBJ2-5; D gene uncertain. Per the germline V gene, CDR1 is MNHNY and CDR2 is SVGAGI (reference sequence). The CDR3 sequence is 14 residues long. Deletions cut 0 bases from V and 2 bases from J, with 7 bases between. The CDR3 is CASSYSIAQETQYF. CDR3 DNA sequence: TGTGCCAGCAGTTACTCAATCGCTCAAGAGACCCAGTACTTC.

This chain links TRBV25-1 with TRBJ1-2; TRBD1 is a possible D gene (6 bases). This CDR3 has 13 amino acids. Trimming took 2 bases from V and 8 from J, leaving 12 bases between them. The germline V gene has CDR1 MGHDK and CDR2 SYGVNS. CDR3 sequence reads: CASSERGGQGYTF. In nucleotides, the CDR3 is TGTGCCAGCAGTGAACGTGGGGGGCAAGGCTACACCTTC.

This sequence joins TRBV29-1 and TRBJ1-2, with D unresolved. Looked up from germline, CDR1 is SQVTM and CDR2 is ANQGSEA. The V gene lost 2 bases and the J gene lost 8 bases, with 12 bases spanning the gap. This CDR3 is 12 amino acids long. In DNA form, the CDR3 reads TGCAGCGTTGAAACGGCGGGTCGGGGCTACACCTTC. This sequence encodes CSVETAGRGYTF. The full variable domain, its missing parts supplied by reference TRBV29-1 and TRBJ1-2, is SAVISQKPSRDICQRGTSLTIQCQVDSQVTMMFWYRQQPGQSLTLIATANQGSEATYESGFVIDKFPISRPNLTFSTLTVSNMSPEDSSIYLCSVETAGRGYTFGSGTRLTVV.

This clone was found a few times. The rearrangement joins TRBV2 to TRBJ2-7; D gene ambiguous. Per the germline V gene, CDR1 is SNHLY and CDR2 is FYNNEI. This CDR3 is built from 13 residues. Between the trimmed V and J ends, which lost 3 bases and 0 bases, there was a span of 6 bases. The CDR3 DNA follows: TGTGCCAGCAGTGAGCCGATCTCCTACGAGCAGTACTTC. It specifies CASSEPISYEQYF.

The CDR3 sequence is CASSLGVLGQPQHF. In DNA, the CDR3 is TGTGCCAGCAGCTTGGGCGTTTTGGGCCAGCCCCAGCATTTT. The chain recombines TRBV7-9 with TRBJ1-5; D ambiguous. The CDR3 covers 14 residues. V was clipped by 3 bases and J by 7 bases, with 13 bases between them. In germline, CDR1 is SEHNR, CDR2 FQNEAQ (reference sequence).

The chain joins TRBV11-2 to TRBJ1-3; D ambiguous. The CDR3 is made up of 15 amino acids. In germline, CDR1 is SGHAT, CDR2 FQNNGV. Trimming left V 3 bases short and J 2 bases short, with 11 bases between. The CDR3 coding sequence is TGTGCCAGCAGCTTTAGGGTAGAAGCTGGAAACACCATATATTTT. Its protein product is CASSFRVEAGNTIYF.

This chain links TRBV19 with TRBJ2-2; D possibly corresponds to TRBD1 (6 bases). Germline V CDR1 and CDR2: LNHDA, SQIVND (reference sequence). The CDR3 is 13 residues long. With 6 bases removed from V and 7 bases from J, the gap between germline ends came to 12 bases. The CDR3 spells CASSLTGNGELFF. As DNA, the CDR3 is TGTGCCAGTAGCTTAACAGGGAACGGGGAGCTGTTTTTT.

The genes are TRBV7-9 and TRBJ1-1; tentatively, D is TRBD1 (6 bases). V was clipped by 1 base and J by 5 bases, with 11 bases between them. The germline gives CDR1 SEHNR, CDR2 FQNEAQ (reference sequence). This CDR3 has 14 amino acids. The CDR3 DNA follows: TGTGCCAGCAGCTTAGGAGAGGGGACAACTGAAGCTTTCTTT. It specifies CASSLGEGTTEAFF.

The gene calls are TRBV5-4 and TRBJ2-2; 7 positions agree with TRBD1. This CDR3 comprises 14 residues. The germline gives CDR1 SGHNT, CDR2 YYREEE (reference sequence). V shed 4 bases, J shed 3 bases, and the junction held 3 bases outside the gene matches. The CDR3 reads CASSPGQDTGELFF. In DNA, the CDR3 is TGTGCCAGCAGCCCCGGACAGGACACCGGGGAGCTGTTTTTT.

The chain employs TRBV7-2 and TRBJ1-2, with D uncertain. Per the germline V gene, CDR1 is SGHTA and CDR2 is FQGNSA. Trimming took off 1 base at V and 4 bases at J, with 7 bases between the two ends. The CDR3 spans 13 residues. The DNA for the CDR3 is TGTGCCAGCAGCTTAGAAGGCCTCTATGGCTACACCTTC. This codes for CASSLEGLYGYTF. The complete variable domain, with remaining parts taken from reference TRBV7-2 and TRBJ1-2, reads GAGVSQSPSNKVTEKGKDVELRCDPISGHTALYWYRQSLGQGLEFLIYFQGNSAPDKSGLPSDRFSAERTGGSVSTLTIQRTQQEDSAVYLCASSLEGLYGYTFGSGTRLTVV.

This clone was picked up one time. The chain couples TRBV6-4 to TRBJ2-5; TRBD2 might be the D (5 bases). The closer fit of TRBJ2-7 to the DNA end suggests the J call may be wrong. CDR1 and CDR2 from the germline V gene are MRHNA and SNTAGT. CDR3 length equals 12 residues. The CDR3 loop reads CASSDNGVEQYF. CDR3 sequence (DNA): TGTGCCAGCAGTGACAACGGGGTCGAGCAGTACTTC.

The chain is built from TRBV18 and TRBJ1-1; TRBD1 is a possible D gene (5 bases). In germline, CDR1 is KGHSH, CDR2 LQKENI. The CDR3 has 18 residues. The V end lost 6 bases, the J end lost 0 bases, and 23 bases lay between the germline ends. DNA for the CDR3: TGTGCCAGCTCCACCCGGCAGGGCTCGTCAAGGGTGAACACTGAAGCTTTCTTT. Translation gives CASSTRQGSSRVNTEAFF.

The gene calls are TRBV7-9 and TRBJ2-1; 8 positions agree with TRBD2. Germline V CDR1 and CDR2: SEHNR, FQNEAQ (reference sequence). This CDR3 region has 15 residues. V shed 4 bases and J 8 bases; nucleotides not matched to a gene: 10. The CDR3 region is CASSYMRGASDEQFF. CDR3 DNA: TGTGCCAGCAGCTATATGCGGGGGGCCAGTGATGAGCAGTTCTTC.

The chain links TRBV6-1 to TRBJ2-2; D remains ambiguous. The CDR3 has 15 amino acids. V lost 3 bases and J lost 3, with 11 bases in between. Germline V gene lookup returns CDR1 MNHNS and CDR2 SASEGT. The CDR3 loop reads CASSDGRSYTGELFF. CDR3 nucleotide sequence: TGTGCCAGCAGTGATGGGCGTTCGTACACCGGGGAGCTGTTTTTT.

DNA of the CDR3: TGTGCCAGCAGCGCCCAGCCGGAGGGGGCGGGCTACACCTTC. Its translation is CASSAQPEGAGYTF. The gene calls are TRBV9 and TRBJ1-2, with 7 bases fitting TRBD1. Looked up from germline, CDR1 is SGDLS and CDR2 is YYNGEE. The CDR3 runs 14 residues. Trimming took 3 bases from V and 8 from J; bases not matched to a gene: 10.

The chain combines TRBV11-2 with TRBJ2-5, with D perhaps matching TRBD1 or TRBD2 (6 bases each). The ends were cut back, 5 bases at V and 2 bases at J, with 24 bases in the middle. The CDR3 covers 18 residues. CDR1 and CDR2 from the germline V gene are SGHAT and FQNNGV. The CDR3 nucleotides are TGTGCCAGCAGCCAAGGGAGTGGGGGGCGGACTACTCAAGAGACCCAGTACTTC. This translates into CASSQGSGGRTTQETQYF.

The rearrangement uses TRBV28 and TRBJ1-3; 8 bases are a match to TRBD1. The CDR3 runs 16 residues. Germline V CDR1 and CDR2: MDHEN, SYDVKM. The V segment lost 4 bases and the J segment 2 bases; nucleotides outside the gene matches: 7. CDR3 amino acids: CASSSTPDRAGNTIYF. The CDR3 region has the DNA TGTGCCAGCAGTTCGACCCCGGACAGGGCTGGAAACACCATATATTTT. Full variable domain (remainder filled in from reference TRBV28 and TRBJ1-3): DVKVTQSSRYLVKRTGEKVFLECVQDMDHENMFWYRQDPGLGLRLIYFSYDVKMKEKGDIPEGYSVSREKKERFSLILESASTNQTSMYLCASSSTPDRAGNTIYFGEGSWLTVV.

This clone occurred once. V and J are TRBV18 and TRBJ2-1, with 11 bases fitting TRBD1. The CDR3 has 17 residues. Germline CDR1 and CDR2: KGHSH and LQKENI. The trim removed 1 base at V and 9 bases at J, leaving 11 bases unmatched. CDR3 amino acids: CASSPLGQGAKYSEQFF. The CDR3 region has the DNA TGTGCCAGCTCACCACTCGGACAGGGGGCGAAATATAGTGAGCAGTTCTTC.

This clone rates as medium-sized (0.01 to 0.1%). One end of the junction fails to match germline, which may point to a read error. The rearrangement links TRBV28 to TRBJ1-3; D not resolved. Germline CDR1 and CDR2: MDHEN and SYDVKM. This CDR3 is 14 amino acids long. The CDR3 is CASSLSLTGNTIYF. In nucleotides, the CDR3 is TGTGCCAGCAGTTTATCCCTCACTGGGAACACCATATATTTT.